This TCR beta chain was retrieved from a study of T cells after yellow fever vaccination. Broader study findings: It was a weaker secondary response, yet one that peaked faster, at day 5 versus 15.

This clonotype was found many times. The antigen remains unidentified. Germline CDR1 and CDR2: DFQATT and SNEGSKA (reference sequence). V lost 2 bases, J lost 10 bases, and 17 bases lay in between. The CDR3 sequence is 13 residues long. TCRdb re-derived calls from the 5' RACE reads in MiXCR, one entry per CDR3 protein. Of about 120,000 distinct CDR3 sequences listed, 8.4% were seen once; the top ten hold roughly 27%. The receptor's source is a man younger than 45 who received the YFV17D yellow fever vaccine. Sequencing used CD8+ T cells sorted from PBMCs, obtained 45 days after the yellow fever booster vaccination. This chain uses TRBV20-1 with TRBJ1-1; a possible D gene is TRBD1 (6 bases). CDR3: CSARPLTGLAAFF. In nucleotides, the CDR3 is TGCAGTGCTAGACCCTTGACAGGCCTGGCAGCTTTCTTT.